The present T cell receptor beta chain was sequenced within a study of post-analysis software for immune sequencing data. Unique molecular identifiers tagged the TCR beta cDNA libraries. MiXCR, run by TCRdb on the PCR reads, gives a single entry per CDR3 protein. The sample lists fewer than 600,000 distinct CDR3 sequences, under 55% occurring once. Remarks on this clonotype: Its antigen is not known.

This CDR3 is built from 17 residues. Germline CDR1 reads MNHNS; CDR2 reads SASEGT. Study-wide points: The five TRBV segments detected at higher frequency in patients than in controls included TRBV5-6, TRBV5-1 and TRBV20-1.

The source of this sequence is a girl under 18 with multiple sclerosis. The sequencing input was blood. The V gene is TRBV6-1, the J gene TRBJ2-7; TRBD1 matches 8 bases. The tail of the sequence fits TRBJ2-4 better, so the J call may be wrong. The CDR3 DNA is TGTGCCAGCAGGGGGACAGGACAGGCCCGACTCGGAAACATTCAGTACTTC. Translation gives CASRGTGQARLGNIQYF.